Following are 3 T cell receptor beta chains from one sample sequenced in a study of blood T cell repertoires in COVID-19. Only in-frame clones appear in the TCRdb table, and some are missing; sequencing was by immunoSEQ multiplex PCR. This sample has 40,000 or so clones, with roughly four fifths found just once. The sample was peripheral blood. Receptors were obtained from a man in his forties with active or convalescent COVID-19.

This clone occurred a few times. The rearrangement uses TRBV5-1 and TRBJ2-2; D remains unclear. Germline-derived CDR1 and CDR2 are SGHRS and YFSETQ. Trimming removed 0 bases at V and 0 bases at J, with 18 bases between. The CDR3 runs 19 residues. CDR3 coding DNA: TGCGCCAGCAGCTTGGTGGCAGCGTCTGCTATTACGAACACCGGGGAGCTGTTTTTT. Its protein is CASSLVAASAITNTGELFF.

The genes are TRBV7-9 and TRBJ1-1, with 9 bases identical to TRBD1. Trimming at V came to 1 base and at J to 5 bases, leaving 5 bases not matched to a gene. The CDR3 has 15 residues. Germline lookup yields CDR1 SEHNR and CDR2 FQNEAQ (reference sequence). The CDR3 region is CASSLGQGEGTEAFF. For the CDR3, the DNA is TGTGCCAGCAGCTTAGGACAGGGGGAGGGTACTGAAGCTTTCTTT.

The chain uses TRBV29-1 and TRBJ1-2; possible D gene TRBD1, 5 bases. V was pared by 6 bases and J by 0 bases, with 14 bases between. CDR3 length: 14 residues. Germline assignment: CDR1 SQVTM and CDR2 ANQGSEA. The CDR3 is CSVARGGSNYGYTF. CDR3 nucleotide sequence: TGCAGCGTCGCTCGGGGGGGGTCTAACTATGGCTACACCTTC.